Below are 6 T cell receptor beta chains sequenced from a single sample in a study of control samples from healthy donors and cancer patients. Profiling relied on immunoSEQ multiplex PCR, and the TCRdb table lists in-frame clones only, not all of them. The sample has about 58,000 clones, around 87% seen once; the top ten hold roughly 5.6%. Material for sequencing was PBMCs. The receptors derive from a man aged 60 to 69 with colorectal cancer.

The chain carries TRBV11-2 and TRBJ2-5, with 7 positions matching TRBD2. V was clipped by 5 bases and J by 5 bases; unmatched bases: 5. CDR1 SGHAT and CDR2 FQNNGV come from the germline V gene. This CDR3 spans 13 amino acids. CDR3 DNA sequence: TGTGCCAGCAGCCCAAGCGGGGCCGAGACCCAGTACTTC. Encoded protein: CASSPSGAETQYF. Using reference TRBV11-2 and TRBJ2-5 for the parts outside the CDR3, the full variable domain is EAGVAQSPRYKIIEKRQSVAFWCNPISGHATLYWYQQILGQGPKLLIQFQNNGVVDDSQLPKDRFSAERLKGVDSTLKIQPAKLEDSAVYLCASSPSGAETQYFGPGTRLLVL.

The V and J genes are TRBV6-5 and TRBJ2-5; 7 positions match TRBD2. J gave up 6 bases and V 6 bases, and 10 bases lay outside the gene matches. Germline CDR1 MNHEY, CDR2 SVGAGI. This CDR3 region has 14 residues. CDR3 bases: TGTGCCAGCAGATCTACGACTAGCATCCAGACCCAGTACTTC. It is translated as CASRSTTSIQTQYF.

The CDR3 reads CASSLDGTYNSPLHF. The CDR3 nucleotides are TGTGCCAGCAGCTTAGACGGGACCTATAATTCACCCCTCCACTTT. The chain links TRBV11-2 to TRBJ1-6; D ambiguous. The V and J ends lost 0 bases and 2 bases respectively, with 5 bases between them. This CDR3 has 15 residues. Germline-derived CDR1 and CDR2 are SGHAT and FQNNGV.

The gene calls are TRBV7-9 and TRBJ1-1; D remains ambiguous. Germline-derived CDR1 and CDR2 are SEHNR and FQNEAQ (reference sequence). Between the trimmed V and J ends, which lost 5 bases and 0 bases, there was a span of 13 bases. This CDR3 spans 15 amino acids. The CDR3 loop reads CASSPAGRVNTEAFF. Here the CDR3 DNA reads TGTGCCAGCAGCCCTGCCGGGCGAGTGAACACTGAAGCTTTCTTT.

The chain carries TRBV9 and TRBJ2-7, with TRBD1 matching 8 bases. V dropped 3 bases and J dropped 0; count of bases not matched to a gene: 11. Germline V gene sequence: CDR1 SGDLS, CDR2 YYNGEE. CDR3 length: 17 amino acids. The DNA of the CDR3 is TGTGCCAGCAGCGGACCCCGGGGGACAGGCCGCTCCTACGAGCAGTACTTC. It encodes CASSGPRGTGRSYEQYF.

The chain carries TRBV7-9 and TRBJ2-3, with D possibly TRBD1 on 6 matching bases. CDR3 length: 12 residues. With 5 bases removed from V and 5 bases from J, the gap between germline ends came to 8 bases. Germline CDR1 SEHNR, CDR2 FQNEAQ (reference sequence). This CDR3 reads CASSARGDTQYF. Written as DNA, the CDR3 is TGTGCCAGCAGCGCCAGGGGAGATACGCAGTATTTT.